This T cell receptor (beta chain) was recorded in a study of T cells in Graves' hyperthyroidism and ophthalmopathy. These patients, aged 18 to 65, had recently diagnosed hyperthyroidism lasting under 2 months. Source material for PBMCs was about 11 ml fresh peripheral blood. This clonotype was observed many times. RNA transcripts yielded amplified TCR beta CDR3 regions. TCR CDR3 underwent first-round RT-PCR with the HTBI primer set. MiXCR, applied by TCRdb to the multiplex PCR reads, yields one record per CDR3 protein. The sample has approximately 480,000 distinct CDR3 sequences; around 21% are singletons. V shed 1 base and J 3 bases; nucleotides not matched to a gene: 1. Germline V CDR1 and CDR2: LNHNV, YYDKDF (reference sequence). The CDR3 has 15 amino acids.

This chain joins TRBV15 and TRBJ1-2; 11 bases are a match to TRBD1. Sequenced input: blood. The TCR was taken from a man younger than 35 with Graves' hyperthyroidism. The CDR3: CATSRGTGGYYGYTF. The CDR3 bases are TGTGCCACCAGCAGAGGGACAGGGGGCTACTATGGCTACACCTTC.